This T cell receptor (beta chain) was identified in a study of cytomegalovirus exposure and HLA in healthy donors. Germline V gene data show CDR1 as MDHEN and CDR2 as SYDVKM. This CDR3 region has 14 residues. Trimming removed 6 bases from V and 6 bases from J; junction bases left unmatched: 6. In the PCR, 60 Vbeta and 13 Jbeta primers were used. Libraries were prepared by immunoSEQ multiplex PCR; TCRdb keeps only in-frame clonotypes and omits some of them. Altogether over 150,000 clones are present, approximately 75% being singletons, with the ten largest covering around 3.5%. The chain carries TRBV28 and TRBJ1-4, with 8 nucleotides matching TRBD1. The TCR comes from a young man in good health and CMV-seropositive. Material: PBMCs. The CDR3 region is CASRLTGVDEKLFF. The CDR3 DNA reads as TGTGCCAGCAGACTGACAGGGGTGGATGAAAAACTGTTTTTT.